This T cell receptor beta chain derives from a study of beta chain features in type 1 diabetes. Purity of each sorted population was above 98%. TCRB transcripts that were expressed got sequenced, as all of the isolated RNA had been reverse transcribed. Libraries were prepared by immunoSEQ multiplex PCR; TCRdb keeps only in-frame clonotypes and omits some of them. The sample gives roughly 140,000 clones, around 51% of which show up once; under 0.45% is in the top ten. The CDR3 is 15 residues long. Trimming at V came to 5 bases and at J to 6 bases, leaving 4 bases not matched to a gene. CDR1 LGHNA and CDR2 YNFKEQ come from the germline V gene.

The receptor was derived from a man aged 18 to 29 in good health. Sequenced sample: Tregs from blood. The genes are TRBV4-2 and TRBJ1-4, with 12 bases lining up with TRBD1. The CDR3: CASSKGTGGDEKLFF. The CDR3 DNA reads TGTGCCAGCAGCAAAGGGACAGGGGGCGATGAAAAACTGTTTTTT.